This T cell receptor (beta chain) stems from a study of glioma-infiltrating T cells after dendritic cell vaccination. Study summary: Monocyte-derived dendritic cells, cultured seven days with IL-4 and GM-CSF, were pulsed with autologous tumor lysate. Three intradermal dendritic cell vaccine injections were given every two weeks.

V shed 5 bases and J 5 bases; nucleotides not matched to a gene: 11. Germline V gene lookup returns CDR1 SGHNT and CDR2 YYREEE (reference sequence). The CDR3 sequence is 16 residues long. TCRdb keeps only in-frame clones here, not all; method: immunoSEQ multiplex PCR. The table shows tens of thousands of clones, with about nine tenths occurring only once. The sequence was obtained from a human donor with glioblastoma. This chain links TRBV5-4 with TRBJ2-1, with 9 bases lining up with TRBD2. The source was blood, collected before dendritic cell vaccination. The CDR3 DNA reads TGTGCCAGCAGTAGTTCAGGGCTAGCGGGAAACAATGAGCAGTTCTTC. It translates to CASSSSGLAGNNEQFF.